A selection of T cell receptor beta chains follows, all from one sample in a study of T cells in Graves' hyperthyroidism and ophthalmopathy. TCRdb processed the multiplex PCR reads anew with MiXCR; each CDR3 protein has one entry. This table has 660,000 or so distinct CDR3 sequences, roughly 45% appearing once. The sequenced material came from peripheral blood or thyroid tissue (not recorded which). The receptors here all came from an adult man with Graves' disease, either hyperthyroidism or ophthalmopathy (not recorded which). CDR3s include the opening cysteine and the closing phenylalanine or tryptophan. A D gene is named only where the DNA matches it firmly. Rows give clone size only sometimes, using once, few, many, or a class for an expanded clone.

size: NA; J: TRBJ2-2; V: TRBV7-9; D: NA; DNA: TGTGCCAGCATCCGCCGGGGAATCTACACCGGGGAGCTGTTTTTT; CDR3: CASIRRGIYTGELFF
size: NA; J: TRBJ1-5; V: TRBV20-1; D: TRBD1; DNA: TGCAGTGCGGGGACAGTCGACCAGCCCCAGCATTTT; CDR3: CSAGTVDQPQHF
size: many; J: TRBJ1-1; V: TRBV29-1; D: TRBD1; DNA: TGCAGCGTCAAGGACAGGACCATGAACACTGAAGCTTTCTTT; CDR3: CSVKDRTMNTEAFF
size: NA; J: TRBJ1-3; V: TRBV7-9; D: NA; DNA: TGCGCCAGCAGCCACCAGGGGCTTGGAAACACCATATATTTT; CDR3: CASSHQGLGNTIYF
size: few; J: TRBJ1-2; V: TRBV19; D: NA; DNA: TGTGCCAGTACACCCGACAGGTATCCCGATGGCTACACCTTC; CDR3: CASTPDRYPDGYTF
size: NA; J: TRBJ1-5; V: TRBV10-3; D: NA; DNA: TGTGCCATCAGGCCAGACAGGTATCAGCCCCAGCATTTT; CDR3: CAIRPDRYQPQHF
size: few; J: TRBJ2-5; V: TRBV20-1; D: NA; DNA: TGCAGTGCTAGAGTTCCCCTTGGAACTAGTCGCCAAGAGACCCAGTACTTC; CDR3: CSARVPLGTSRQETQYF
size: NA; J: TRBJ2-7; V: TRBV29-1; D: TRBD1; DNA: TGCAGCGCTGGGAACAGGGGTAAATACGAGCAGTACTTC; CDR3: CSAGNRGKYEQYF
size: many; J: TRBJ1-1; V: TRBV9; D: NA; DNA: TGTGCCAGCAGCGAGGAAGACAGCTCGAACACTGAAGCTTTCTTT; CDR3: CASSEEDSSNTEAFF
size: once; J: TRBJ2-5; V: TRBV6-1; D: TRBD1; DNA: TGTGCCAGTGCTCTGGACAGGGGTGGGGAGACCCAGTACTTC; CDR3: CASALDRGGETQYF
size: NA; J: TRBJ2-7; V: TRBV5-6; D: NA; DNA: TGTGCCAGCAGTATGGGGGGACAGTCCTACGAGCAGTACTTC; CDR3: CASSMGGQSYEQYF
size: NA; J: TRBJ1-6; V: TRBV7-8; D: NA; DNA: TGTGCCAGCAGCTTCTGGACGGATAATTCACCCCTCCACTTT; CDR3: CASSFWTDNSPLHF
size: NA; J: TRBJ1-1; V: TRBV12-3/TRBV12-4; D: NA; DNA: TGTGCCAGCAGTAACTTCGTCAGCACTGAAGCTTTCTTT; CDR3: CASSNFVSTEAFF
size: once; J: TRBJ2-7; V: TRBV12-3/TRBV12-4; D: TRBD1; DNA: TGTGCCAGCAGCCGAGGACAGGACACCTACGAGCAGTACTTC; CDR3: CASSRGQDTYEQYF
size: many; J: TRBJ1-4; V: TRBV15; D: NA; DNA: TGTGCCACCAGCAGAGATTATATGGACAGTAATGAAAAACTGTTTTTT; CDR3: CATSRDYMDSNEKLFF
size: NA; J: TRBJ1-4; V: TRBV10-3; D: TRBD1; DNA: TGTGCCATCAGCCGGACAGGGACGGTAAAACTGTTTTTT; CDR3: CAISRTGTVKLFF
size: NA; J: TRBJ2-5; V: TRBV7-3; D: TRBD1; DNA: TGTGCCAGCAGCTCGGGACAGACCCAAGAGACCCAGTACTTC; CDR3: CASSSGQTQETQYF
size: NA; J: TRBJ1-5; V: TRBV12-3/TRBV12-4; D: TRBD1; DNA: TGTGCCAGCAGTCTAACAGGGGTTACCAATCAGCCCCAGCGTTTT; CDR3: CASSLTGVTNQPQRF
size: few; J: TRBJ2-6; V: TRBV10-3; D: NA; DNA: TGTGCCATCAGTTACGGGGGCTCTGGGGCCAACGTCCTGACTTTC; CDR3: CAISYGGSGANVLTF
size: NA; J: TRBJ1-2; V: TRBV15; D: NA; DNA: TGTGCCACCAGATCAACAGGGATACGAGGCTACACCTTC; CDR3: CATRSTGIRGYTF
size: many; J: TRBJ2-7; V: TRBV2; D: TRBD2; DNA: TGTGCCAGCAGTGTAAGCGGGAGGTTCCACGAGCAGTACTTC; CDR3: CASSVSGRFHEQYF
size: few; J: TRBJ1-6; V: TRBV9; D: NA; DNA: TGTGCCAGCAGCGGGGGACTTCCCAATTCACCCCTCCACTTT; CDR3: CASSGGLPNSPLHF
size: NA; J: TRBJ1-1; V: TRBV12-5; D: NA; DNA: TGTGCCAGCAGGCACTCAGCAGAGAACACTGAAGCTTTCTTT; CDR3: CASRHSAENTEAFF
size: NA; J: TRBJ2-7; V: TRBV7-9; D: NA; DNA: TGTGCCAGCAGCTTAGTTTTGGAGCAGTACTTC; CDR3: CASSLVLEQYF
size: NA; J: TRBJ1-1; V: TRBV5-8; D: NA; DNA: TGTGCCAGCAGCCACCTGGCCGCATCGAACACTGAAGCTTTCTTT; CDR3: CASSHLAASNTEAFF
size: NA; J: TRBJ1-5; V: TRBV24-1; D: TRBD1; DNA: TGTGCCACCAGTGATACCCGGACAGGGCGGTTCAGTCAGCCCCAGCATTTT; CDR3: CATSDTRTGRFSQPQHF
size: NA; J: TRBJ1-4; V: TRBV28; D: NA; DNA: TGTGCCAGCAGTCCCCCTCCAACTAATGAAAAACTGTTTTTT; CDR3: CASSPPPTNEKLFF
size: NA; J: TRBJ1-6; V: TRBV25-1; D: TRBD1; DNA: TGTGCCAGCAGTGCCTCGACAGGGGCTCGTTCACCCCTCCACTTT; CDR3: CASSASTGARSPLHF
size: few; J: TRBJ2-5; V: TRBV2; D: NA; DNA: TGTGCCAGCAGTTTATCCAGGGTCGAGACCCAGTACTTC; CDR3: CASSLSRVETQYF
size: many; J: TRBJ2-7; V: TRBV15; D: NA; DNA: TGTGCCACCAGCAGAGATCGGGGCTACGAGCAGTACTTC; CDR3: CATSRDRGYEQYF
size: few; J: TRBJ2-7; V: TRBV29-1; D: NA; DNA: TGCAGCGTTGAAGATCCTGAGGGAGTTTACGAGCAGTACTTC; CDR3: CSVEDPEGVYEQYF
size: few; J: TRBJ1-5; V: TRBV7-9; D: NA; DNA: TGCGCCAGCAGCCATTTGGACACAGACAATCAGCCCCAGCATTTT; CDR3: CASSHLDTDNQPQHF
size: NA; J: TRBJ2-7; V: TRBV11-3; D: NA; DNA: TGTGCCAGCAGCCCAGGCAGCTCGGGGTTCTACGAGCAGTACTTC; CDR3: CASSPGSSGFYEQYF
size: NA; J: TRBJ1-1; V: TRBV7-9; D: TRBD1; DNA: TGTGCCAGCAGCTTCCGGACAGGTGACACTGAAGCTTTCTTT; CDR3: CASSFRTGDTEAFF
size: once; J: TRBJ2-7; V: TRBV20-1; D: TRBD1; DNA: TGCAGTGCTAGACCCGGGACAGGGGGCGGCGAGCAGTACTTC; CDR3: CSARPGTGGGEQYF
size: few; J: TRBJ1-3; V: TRBV29-1; D: NA; DNA: TGCAGCGTTGCTACAGGGTTTGGAAACACCATATATTTT; CDR3: CSVATGFGNTIYF
size: few; J: TRBJ1-2; V: TRBV2; D: NA; DNA: TGTGCCAGCAGTTTTCCTCCAAGAAATTTGGGGGTTTGGGGCTACACCTTC; CDR3: CASSFPPRNLGVWGYTF
size: many; J: TRBJ1-2; V: TRBV2; D: NA; DNA: TGTGCCAGCAGGGACAGTACAAACTATGGCTACACCTTC; CDR3: CASRDSTNYGYTF
size: NA; J: TRBJ1-1; V: TRBV24-1; D: TRBD1; DNA: TGTGCCACCAGTGACCGGGACAGTGAAGCTTTCTTT; CDR3: CATSDRDSEAFF
size: NA; J: TRBJ1-1; V: TRBV20-1; D: NA; DNA: TGCAGTGCTAGAGAACTTATCGGGACGGAGTCTTTCTTT; CDR3: CSARELIGTESFF
size: NA; J: TRBJ1-3; V: TRBV5-6; D: NA; DNA: TGTGCCAGCAGCTTGGACCACGGGGACACCATATATTTT; CDR3: CASSLDHGDTIYF
size: NA; J: TRBJ2-7; V: TRBV5-8; D: TRBD2; DNA: TGTGCCAGCAGCGGGGGACTAGCGGGAAGGTACGAGCAGTACTTC; CDR3: CASSGGLAGRYEQYF
size: NA; J: TRBJ1-6; V: TRBV10-3; D: TRBD1; DNA: TGTGCCATCCGTCCCGGGACAGGGGTCGGTTCACCCCTCCACTTT; CDR3: CAIRPGTGVGSPLHF
size: NA; J: TRBJ2-7; V: TRBV20-1; D: NA; DNA: TGCAGTGTTACCCGCGACTACGAGCAGTACTTC; CDR3: CSVTRDYEQYF
size: NA; J: TRBJ1-1; V: TRBV29-1; D: NA; DNA: TGCAGCGTTGAAAGCCCGGGACCGAACACTGAAGCTTTCTTT; CDR3: CSVESPGPNTEAFF
size: NA; J: TRBJ1-2; V: TRBV15; D: NA; DNA: TGTGCCACCAGCACCCAAAGTGTACCGGGCTATGGCTACACCTTC; CDR3: CATSTQSVPGYGYTF
size: NA; J: TRBJ1-3; V: TRBV7-9; D: NA; DNA: TGTGCCAGCAGCTTAGGGAACAGGCACATCTCTGGAAACACCATATATTTT; CDR3: CASSLGNRHISGNTIYF
size: NA; J: TRBJ1-1; V: TRBV19; D: NA; DNA: TGTGCCAGTAGTATAGGAATGGGGAACACTGAAGCTTTCTTT; CDR3: CASSIGMGNTEAFF
size: few; J: TRBJ1-1; V: TRBV5-1; D: NA; DNA: TGCGCCAGCAGACTTACAACAGGGAAAACTGAAGCTTTCTTT; CDR3: CASRLTTGKTEAFF
size: few; J: TRBJ2-2; V: TRBV7-9; D: NA; DNA: TGTGCCAGCAGCTTAAGCTTGGCGACCGGGGAGCTGTTTTTT; CDR3: CASSLSLATGELFF
size: NA; J: TRBJ1-3; V: TRBV11-1; D: NA; DNA: TGTGCCAGCAGGCCAACAGGTGGCTTCGGAAACACCATATATTTT; CDR3: CASRPTGGFGNTIYF